These 25 T cell receptor beta chains were sequenced from one sample in a study of beta chain features in type 1 diabetes (dated by TCRdb to about 2018). Summary of the overall study and its limitations: A moderate but significant shortening of TCRB CDR3 length was observed in type 1 diabetes patients in all four CD4+ subsets.

Their cognate antigens are unknown. Preparation of the library involved the immunoSEQ multiplex PCR assay. The entire isolated RNA was reverse transcribed using the High Capacity cDNA Reverse Transcription Kit, and thus expressed TCRB transcripts were sequenced. TCRdb took this table from immuneACCESS and kept in-frame rearrangements with V and J called. Such tables lack part of the clones; where checked against another copy, unresolved V genes explain under half of the gap, and the rest is unexplained. For this sample the table gives more than 300,000 clones, of which 8.5% to 10% were detected only once. About 0.64% of the sample comes from the top ten. The sample consisted of central memory CD4+ T cells from blood. The receptors were gathered from a young man with type 1 diabetes.

This clone appeared many times. The chain uses TRBV19 and TRBJ2-7, with 7 bases fitting TRBD1. Per the germline V gene, CDR1 is LNHDA and CDR2 is SQIVND (reference sequence). V dropped 4 bases and J dropped 0; count of bases not matched to a gene: 9. CDR3 length: 16 residues. The CDR3 DNA reads TGTGCCAGTAGTAGCGCCGCCGGGACAGCCTCCTACGAGCAGTACTTC. Translation gives CASSSAAGTASYEQYF.

The sample holds a few counts of this clone. The chain employs TRBV9 and TRBJ2-7; TRBD1 aligns across 10 bases. The CDR3 has 16 residues. Losses at the gene ends were 4 bases for V and 12 bases for J; bases not matched to a gene: 19. CDR1 and CDR2 (germline): SGDLS, YYNGEE. This CDR3 reads CASSPTGDRGLLDPYF. For the CDR3, the DNA is TGTGCCAGCAGCCCAACCGGGGACAGGGGACTACTCGACCCGTACTTC. Based on the CDR3 plus reference TRBV9 and TRBJ2-7, the full variable domain is DSGVTQTPKHLITATGQRVTLRCSPRSGDLSVYWYQQSLDQGLQFLIQYYNGEERAKGNILERFSAQQFPDLHSELNLSSLELGDSALYFCASSPTGDRGLLDPYFGPGTRLTVT.

In its sample, this clone was seen many times. The chain is built from TRBV7-2 and TRBJ2-7; 11 bases are shared with TRBD2. Germline V gene lookup returns CDR1 SGHTA and CDR2 FQGNSA. Trimming removed 5 bases from V and 7 bases from J; junction bases left unmatched: 10. CDR3 length: 15 residues. For the CDR3, the DNA is TGTGCCAGCAGCCAGATAGCGGGAGGGCACGGTGAGCAGTACTTC. This sequence encodes CASSQIAGGHGEQYF. Full variable domain (rest looked up from reference TRBV7-2 and TRBJ2-7): GAGVSQSPSNKVTEKGKDVELRCDPISGHTALYWYRQSLGQGLEFLIYFQGNSAPDKSGLPSDRFSAERTGGSVSTLTIQRTQQEDSAVYLCASSQIAGGHGEQYFGPGTRLTVT.

The rearrangement links TRBV28 to TRBJ2-1; 13 bases map to TRBD2. Germline V gene sequence: CDR1 MDHEN, CDR2 SYDVKM. CDR3 length: 18 residues. Trimming cost V 6 bases and J 4 bases; bases outside gene matches: 12. CDR3 protein: CASSHPGSGLAGYNEQFF. The CDR3 DNA reads TGTGCCAGCAGCCACCCTGGGTCGGGACTAGCGGGGTACAATGAGCAGTTCTTC.

This clone has just a few counts. This chain joins TRBV15 and TRBJ1-5, with D maybe TRBD1 (5 bases). This CDR3 has 14 amino acids. The V and J ends lost 1 base and 7 bases respectively, with 11 bases between them. Per germline, CDR1 LNHNV and CDR2 YYDKDF (reference sequence). The CDR3 nucleotides are TGTGCCACCAGCAGAGGGCAGGGCCACCAGCCCCAGCATTTT. This translates into CATSRGQGHQPQHF.

Note on this clone: A read error is possible here, since a much larger clone lies one base away. The CDR3 spells CASSQEGGGRAGVYNEQFF. In nucleotides, the CDR3 is TGTGCCAGCAGCCAAGAAGGCGGCGGGAGGGCCGGGGTATACAATGAGCAGTTCTTC. This sequence joins TRBV7-9 and TRBJ2-1; TRBD2 aligns across 9 bases. CDR3 length equals 19 residues. V lost 5 bases to trimming and J lost 4 bases; unmatched junction nucleotides: 18. The germline V gene encodes CDR1 SEHNR and CDR2 FQNEAQ (reference sequence).

The sample holds many counts of this clone. This sample also contains other DNA sequences that code for the same CDR3. The gene calls are TRBV9 and TRBJ2-7, with 11 nucleotides matching TRBD2. Germline CDR1 is SGDLS and CDR2 is YYNGEE. The CDR3 covers 16 residues. V was pared by 2 bases and J by 3 bases, with 7 bases of the junction left unmatched. The CDR3 loop reads CASSVHTGTSGYEQYF. The DNA for the CDR3 is TGTGCCAGCAGCGTTCATACCGGGACTAGCGGCTACGAGCAGTACTTC.

This clone occurred a few times. V usage is TRBV9 and J usage is TRBJ2-7; 8 bases align to TRBD1. Germline lookup yields CDR1 SGDLS and CDR2 YYNGEE. The CDR3 sequence is 14 residues long. Trimming at V came to 0 bases and at J to 5 bases, leaving 4 bases not matched to a gene. CDR3 in amino acids: CASSVAGGENEQYF. The CDR3 DNA follows: TGTGCCAGCAGCGTAGCAGGGGGCGAGAACGAGCAGTACTTC.

This chain joins TRBV10-2 and TRBJ2-3; TRBD1 is a possible D gene (5 bases). CDR1 is WSHSY and CDR2 is SAAADI in the germline V gene. The CDR3 is made up of 14 amino acids. With 5 bases removed from V and 4 bases from J, the gap between germline ends came to 13 bases. The CDR3 loop is CASSRRGEADTQYF. CDR3 DNA sequence: TGCGCCAGCAGTCGAAGGGGCGAAGCAGATACGCAGTATTTT.

The gene calls are TRBV30 and TRBJ1-5; D may be TRBD1 (5 bases). Germline V gives CDR1 GTSNPN, CDR2 SVGIG (reference sequence). CDR3 length: 17 amino acids. V lost 0 bases and J 0 bases, leaving 15 bases between the germline ends. The CDR3 loop is CAWSVWGSSYSNQPQHF. CDR3 nucleotides: TGTGCCTGGAGTGTATGGGGGTCCTCCTATAGCAATCAGCCCCAGCATTTT.

Only a few counts were recorded for this clone. This chain links TRBV11-2 with TRBJ2-7; D not certain. The CDR3 is made up of 16 amino acids. Trimming pared 2 bases from V and 1 base from J, leaving 15 bases between. Germline CDR1 is SGHAT and CDR2 is FQNNGV. The chain's CDR3 is CASSLREGKFSYEQYF. DNA of the CDR3: TGTGCCAGCAGCTTAAGGGAAGGGAAGTTTTCCTACGAGCAGTACTTC.

This clone was seen a handful of times. Different DNA sequences within this sample yield the same CDR3. The rearrangement uses TRBV28 and TRBJ2-3; a weak D match, TRBD2 (5 bases). Germline V CDR1 and CDR2: MDHEN, SYDVKM. This CDR3 comprises 13 residues. Between the trimmed V and J ends, which lost 7 bases and 0 bases, there was a span of 8 bases. CDR3 in amino acids: CASTGGSTDTQYF. The CDR3 DNA follows: TGTGCCAGCACAGGAGGCAGCACAGATACGCAGTATTTT.

This clone was observed a handful of times. V usage is TRBV4-3 and J usage is TRBJ2-7; 11 positions match TRBD2. The J segment lost 4 bases and the V segment lost 1 base, leaving 6 bases of the junction unmatched. Germline-derived CDR1 and CDR2 are LGHNA and YSLEER. The CDR3 length is 16 residues. The CDR3 loop reads CASSQAGTSGMYEQYF. The CDR3 nucleotides read TGCGCCAGCAGCCAAGCCGGGACTAGCGGAATGTACGAGCAGTACTTC.

V is TRBV13 and J is TRBJ1-2; 8 nucleotides match TRBD1. The germline V gene encodes CDR1 PRHDT and CDR2 FYEKMQ (reference sequence). The ends lost 3 bases at V and 4 bases at J; junction bases unmatched: 4. The CDR3 length is 14 residues. The CDR3 protein is CASSFGQGIYGYTF. The CDR3 DNA is TGTGCCAGCAGCTTTGGACAGGGAATCTATGGCTACACCTTC.

This clone has only a few counts. V usage is TRBV4-1 and J usage is TRBJ1-2, with no clear D. The CDR3 is 15 amino acids. V lost 3 bases, J lost 6 bases, and 17 bases lay in between. Germline loops: CDR1 MGHRA, CDR2 YSYEKL. In nucleotides, the CDR3 is TGCGCCAGCAGCCAGTCTGGGAGCCGAGTTGATGGCTACACCTTC. Encoded protein: CASSQSGSRVDGYTF.

This clone was detected a few times. The chain is built from TRBV25-1 and TRBJ2-5; possible D gene TRBD2, 5 bases. The CDR3 is made up of 11 amino acids. The germline V gene has CDR1 MGHDK and CDR2 SYGVNS. The ends were cut back, 8 bases at V and 5 bases at J, with 9 bases in the middle. The CDR3 here is CASSGLETQYF. CDR3 in DNA: TGTGCCAGCTCGGGGTTGGAGACCCAGTACTTC. The full variable domain, with the rest looked up from reference TRBV25-1 and TRBJ2-5, is EADIYQTPRYLVIGTGKKITLECSQTMGHDKMYWYQQDPGMELHLIHYSYGVNSTEKGDLSSESTVSRIRTEHFPLTLESARPSHTSQYLCASSGLETQYFGPGTRLLVL.

The genes are TRBV27 and TRBJ2-7; tentatively, D is TRBD1 (5 bases). The CDR3 runs to 13 residues. The germline V gene encodes CDR1 MNHEY and CDR2 SMNVEV (reference sequence). The V gene lost 6 bases and the J gene lost 5 bases, with 14 bases spanning the gap. The CDR3 coding sequence is TGTGCCAGCAGCTCAGGGTGGAAAGACGAGCAGTACTTC. This encodes CASSSGWKDEQYF.

Concerning this clone itself: Other nucleotide sequences from this sample produce the same CDR3. The V gene is TRBV5-1, the J gene TRBJ2-3, with D unresolved. The CDR3 contains 13 residues. V was shortened by 0 bases and J by 2 bases, with 4 bases between the two germline ends. Germline-derived CDR1 and CDR2 are SGHRS and YFSETQ. CDR3 DNA sequence: TGCGCCAGCAGCTTGGTTCCCACAGATACGCAGTATTTT. This sequence encodes CASSLVPTDTQYF.

This clone was recorded at least ten times. This rearrangement joins TRBV28 to TRBJ1-3, with D uncertain. Germline CDR1 and CDR2: MDHEN and SYDVKM. The germline V and J ends were trimmed by 5 bases and 0 bases, with 14 bases remaining between them. The CDR3 is 16 residues long. The CDR3 sequence is CASSPPQVTSGNTIYF. CDR3 sequence (DNA): TGTGCCAGCAGTCCTCCTCAGGTGACCTCTGGAAACACCATATATTTT.

This clone was detected a few times. CDR3 in amino acids: CASSSDIQETQYF. The CDR3 nucleotides read TGTGCCAGCAGTTCCGACATCCAAGAGACCCAGTACTTC. This chain joins TRBV28 and TRBJ2-5; no definite D call. The CDR3 contains 13 residues. The ends were cut back, 4 bases at V and 1 base at J, with 7 bases in the middle. CDR1 is MDHEN and CDR2 is SYDVKM in the germline V gene.

This clone came up many times. The V call is TRBV28, the J call TRBJ2-1; 11 bases line up with TRBD2. The CDR3 contains 16 residues. The germline gives CDR1 MDHEN, CDR2 SYDVKM. V shed 5 bases, J shed 4 bases, and the junction held 7 bases outside the gene matches. CDR3 region: CASSVPLAGGYNEQFF. The CDR3 region has the DNA TGTGCCAGCAGTGTACCTCTAGCGGGAGGTTACAATGAGCAGTTCTTC.

This clone was detected a few times. The chain employs TRBV19 and TRBJ2-7; TRBD1 aligns across 9 bases. Unmatched junction bases numbered 12, after V lost 6 bases and J lost 6 bases. The CDR3 is made up of 15 amino acids. Germline lookup yields CDR1 LNHDA and CDR2 SQIVND (reference sequence). The CDR3 nucleotides read TGTGCCAGTAGGGCCACCGGGACAGGGACTACCGAGCAGTACTTC. Its protein is CASRATGTGTTEQYF.

This clone was counted many times. The J gene is TRBJ2-1, the V gene TRBV13, with TRBD1 matching 9 bases. After removal of 4 bases from V and 6 bases from J, the junction contained 10 bases not matched to a gene. Germline V gene sequence: CDR1 PRHDT, CDR2 FYEKMQ (reference sequence). CDR3 length: 16 amino acids. The DNA for the CDR3 is TGTGCCAGCAGCTCCAACAGGGGGCGTAAATCCAATGAGCAGTTCTTC. The encoded protein is CASSSNRGRKSNEQFF. Drawing the rest from reference TRBV13 and TRBJ2-1, the complete variable domain is AAGVIQSPRHLIKEKRETATLKCYPIPRHDTVYWYQQGPGQDPQFLISFYEKMQSDKGSIPDRFSAQQFSDYHSELNMSSLELGDSALYFCASSSNRGRKSNEQFFGPGTRLTVL.

This clone was picked up a small number of times. The chain joins TRBV19 to TRBJ1-1; a weak D match, TRBD1 (6 bases). Trimming removed 6 bases from V and 3 bases from J, with 8 bases in between. Germline assignment: CDR1 LNHDA and CDR2 SQIVND (reference sequence). The CDR3 extends over 12 amino acids. The CDR3 loop reads CASRDSYTEAFF. The CDR3 DNA follows: TGTGCCAGTAGGGACAGTTACACTGAAGCTTTCTTT.

A few counts support this clone. The chain couples TRBV5-1 to TRBJ2-3, with a possible D match to TRBD1 (5 bases). Between the trimmed V and J ends, which lost 5 bases and 3 bases, there was a span of 13 bases. Germline V CDR1 and CDR2: SGHRS, YFSETQ. The CDR3 consists of 14 residues. The CDR3 region is CASSDPKGTDTQYF. The CDR3 nucleotides read TGCGCCAGCAGTGACCCTAAGGGGACAGATACGCAGTATTTT.